What follows is one TCR beta chain and its context. These data are taken from a study of blood T cell repertoires in COVID-19. Overall study: Italy, Spain and the United States were the sources of the convalescent and acute COVID-19 samples. The analysed material was cDNA or gDNA that came from T cells, B-cell-depleted T cells, or PBMCs.

In the authors' workflow: Amplifying reference gene primers gave estimates of nucleated cell counts. The method was immunoSEQ multiplex PCR; TCRdb's version includes in-frame clones alone and lacks a portion of them. D and trimming come from the DNA, and the V and J calls and clone size come from that table. This table has some 260,000 clones, 82% appearing once. This CDR3 has 13 residues. The J segment lost 4 bases and the V segment lost 6 bases, leaving 3 bases of the junction unmatched. Per the germline V gene, CDR1 is SEHNR and CDR2 is FQNEAQ (reference sequence). This chain connects TRBV7-9 to TRBJ2-7; 10 positions match TRBD2. Sequenced material: peripheral blood. This TCR was sampled from a woman of 80 years or more with active or convalescent COVID-19. The CDR3 DNA sequence: TGTGCCAGCAGGCTAGCGGGAGAATACGAGCAGTACTTC. Translation gives CASRLAGEYEQYF.